The 19 T cell receptor beta chains in this list originate from one sample, sequenced in a study of T cell changes during pregnancy in multiple sclerosis. Method: immunoSEQ multiplex PCR; TCRdb's copy keeps in-frame clones and lacks some. The profile shows under 60,000 clones, approximately 91% of them singletons. The material was CD8+ T cells from peripheral blood mononuclear cells, obtained after pregnancy. The receptor set was obtained from a female donor with multiple sclerosis, enrolled in a pregnancy study.

The chain has TRBV7-8 and TRBJ2-5; 9 bases map to TRBD1. Looked up from germline, CDR1 is SGHVS and CDR2 is FQNEAQ. V trimming: 5 bases; J trimming: 5 bases; junction bases outside the gene matches: 6. The CDR3 spans 14 residues. The CDR3 loop is CASSPGQGTETQYF. The DNA for the CDR3 is TGTGCCAGCAGCCCCGGACAGGGGACGGAGACCCAGTACTTC.

The chain employs TRBV15 and TRBJ2-7; the match to TRBD1 covers 7 bases. The trim removed 3 bases at V and 5 bases at J, leaving 1 base unmatched. Germline CDR1 is LNHNV and CDR2 is YYDKDF (reference sequence). The CDR3 is 12 amino acids. CDR3 DNA sequence: TGTGCCACCAGCAGTGACAGGGACGAGCAGTACTTC. This codes for CATSSDRDEQYF.

This chain links TRBV11-3 with TRBJ2-1; no reliable D call. Germline lookup yields CDR1 SGHNT and CDR2 YENEEA. The V end lost 5 bases, the J end lost 5 bases, and 13 bases lay between the germline ends. The CDR3 contains 14 residues. CDR3 in DNA: TGTGCCAGCAGCCTCCCCACAGCCAACAATGAGCAGTTCTTC. Translating it yields CASSLPTANNEQFF.

The rearrangement joins TRBV2 to TRBJ2-1; D perhaps matches TRBD1 (6 bases). Looked up from germline, CDR1 is SNHLY and CDR2 is FYNNEI. This CDR3 contains 13 residues. V was pared by 5 bases and J by 8 bases, with 13 bases between. As DNA, the CDR3 is TGTGCCAGCAGTACCAGGGGCTTGGATGAGCAGTTCTTC. It codes for CASSTRGLDEQFF.

The V call is TRBV13, the J call TRBJ1-6, with a possible D match to TRBD1 (6 bases). In germline, CDR1 is PRHDT, CDR2 FYEKMQ (reference sequence). V gave up 6 bases and J gave up 7 bases, with 16 bases separating them. The CDR3 sequence is 15 residues long. CDR3 sequence reads: CASRLKTGPNSPLHF. CDR3 DNA: TGTGCCAGCAGACTAAAGACAGGTCCGAATTCACCCCTCCACTTT. The whole variable domain, filled in from reference TRBV13 and TRBJ1-6, reads AAGVIQSPRHLIKEKRETATLKCYPIPRHDTVYWYQQGPGQDPQFLISFYEKMQSDKGSIPDRFSAQQFSDYHSELNMSSLELGDSALYFCASRLKTGPNSPLHFGNGTRLTVT.

The chain recombines TRBV6-1 with TRBJ2-1; 11 bases fit TRBD2. Trimming took 1 base from V and 12 from J; bases not matched to a gene: 11. There are 16 residues in the CDR3. Germline-derived CDR1 and CDR2 are MNHNS and SASEGT. CDR3 nucleotides: TGTGCCAGCAGTGAAGGTCGGCTAGCGGGGGGTCCAGGGCAGTTCTTC. Translation: CASSEGRLAGGPGQFF.

The rearrangement links TRBV30 to TRBJ1-5; D uncertain. The germline V gene has CDR1 GTSNPN and CDR2 SVGIG (reference sequence). The CDR3 has 14 residues. V dropped 2 bases and J dropped 3 bases, with 11 bases sitting between them. The CDR3 sequence: CAWSYPGFNQPQHF. The CDR3 DNA reads as TGTGCCTGGAGTTACCCAGGCTTCAATCAGCCCCAGCATTTT.

This clone was picked up one time. The rearrangement links TRBV27 to TRBJ2-1, with D tentatively TRBD1 (6 bases). The CDR3 contains 12 residues. Per the germline V gene, CDR1 is MNHEY and CDR2 is SMNVEV (reference sequence). Deletions cut 4 bases from V and 9 bases from J, with 10 bases between. As DNA, the CDR3 is TGTGCCAGCAGTTACACAGGGAGTGAGCAGTTCTTC. Translated: CASSYTGSEQFF.

The chain is built from TRBV6-5 and TRBJ1-1; D is possibly TRBD1 (5 bases). The germline gives CDR1 MNHEY, CDR2 SVGAGI. V was shortened by 6 bases and J by 1 base, with 9 bases between the two germline ends. CDR3 length: 13 amino acids. The CDR3 bases are TGTGCCAGCAGGGAGGGGCCGAACACTGAAGCTTTCTTT. Residues: CASREGPNTEAFF.

This chain uses TRBV15 with TRBJ1-2; 7 positions match TRBD1. CDR3 length: 17 residues. From germline, CDR1 is LNHNV and CDR2 YYDKDF (reference sequence). The V segment lost 0 bases and the J segment 8 bases; nucleotides outside the gene matches: 15. This CDR3 reads CATSREQGVTGAEGYTF. In DNA form, the CDR3 reads TGTGCCACCAGCAGAGAGCAGGGCGTAACAGGGGCCGAGGGCTACACCTTC.

The V gene is TRBV5-8, the J gene TRBJ1-5, with 7 nucleotides matching TRBD1. In germline, CDR1 is SGHTS, CDR2 YDEGEE. The CDR3 is 17 amino acids. The ends lost 2 bases at V and 0 bases at J; junction bases unmatched: 8. The CDR3 reads CASSFEPGQPSNQPQHF. Here the CDR3 DNA reads TGTGCCAGCAGCTTTGAGCCGGGACAGCCTAGCAATCAGCCCCAGCATTTT.

This clone was detected once. An end of the junction differs from the germline gene, which may be a read error. The genes are TRBV27 and TRBJ2-1; TRBD2 might be the D (6 bases). The CDR3 is made up of 13 amino acids. The germline V gene encodes CDR1 MNHEY and CDR2 SMNVEV (reference sequence). The CDR3 loop reads CASGGQSYNGQFF. The CDR3 DNA reads as TGTGCCAGCGGAGGGCAGAGTTACAATGGGCAGTTCTTC.

The chain links TRBV7-5 to TRBJ1-4. TRBV7-5 is termed a pseudogene. This CDR3 region has 14 residues. CDR3 in amino acids: CARSLNGEYEKLFF. In nucleotides, the CDR3 is TGTGCCAGAAGCCTAAACGGGGAGTATGAAAAACTGTTTTTT.

The chain combines TRBV19 with TRBJ2-1; 12 nucleotides align to TRBD2. This CDR3 contains 14 residues. CDR1 and CDR2 from the germline V gene are LNHDA and SQIVND (reference sequence). With V trimmed by 7 bases and J by 7 bases, 5 bases remained unmatched. The CDR3 coding sequence is TGTGCCAGTAATCTAGCGGGGGGGCTAAATGAGCAGTTCTTC. Translated: CASNLAGGLNEQFF.

The chain links TRBV11-2 to TRBJ2-1, with D tentatively TRBD1 (5 bases). The CDR3 is 17 amino acids. The germline gives CDR1 SGHAT, CDR2 FQNNGV. Deletions cut 3 bases from V and 0 bases from J, with 15 bases between. CDR3 sequence (DNA): TGTGCCAGCAGCTTCTTGGGAAGACAGAGCTCCTACAATGAGCAGTTCTTC. Its translation is CASSFLGRQSSYNEQFF.

This sequence joins TRBV9 and TRBJ1-1; D may be TRBD1 (6 bases). V was trimmed by 0 bases and J by 1 base, leaving 16 bases between them. The germline V gene encodes CDR1 SGDLS and CDR2 YYNGEE. This CDR3 is built from 17 residues. This chain's CDR3 is CASSVATGGGQNTEAFF. CDR3 sequence (DNA): TGTGCCAGCAGCGTAGCTACGGGGGGGGGCCAGAACACTGAAGCTTTCTTT.

The chain has TRBV6-5 and TRBJ2-1; D gene unclear. The CDR3 loop spans 15 amino acids. Per germline, CDR1 MNHEY and CDR2 SVGAGI. V was cut by 0 bases and J by 15 bases, with 21 bases left in between. CDR3 nucleotide sequence: TGTGCCAGCAGTTACTCGGAGACGTTAACCGCACCCCCGTTCTTC. Amino acid sequence: CASSYSETLTAPPFF.

The V and J genes are TRBV11-2 and TRBJ1-2; TRBD1 matches at 7 bases. J was trimmed by 3 bases and V by 5 bases; bases with no gene match: 6. The germline V gene encodes CDR1 SGHAT and CDR2 FQNNGV. This CDR3 spans 14 amino acids. The CDR3 coding sequence is TGTGCCAGCAGCCCGACCGGACAGGACTATGGCTACACCTTC. This encodes CASSPTGQDYGYTF.

This clone was recorded once. The V call is TRBV7-9, the J call TRBJ2-7; TRBD1 might be the D (7 bases). The V end lost 7 bases, the J end lost 2 bases, and 12 bases lay between the germline ends. The CDR3 covers 13 residues. The germline CDR1 and CDR2 sequences are SEHNR and FQNEAQ (reference sequence). The CDR3 bases are TGTGCCAGCACCGACAGGGAGGCCTACGAGCAGTACTTC. As protein: CASTDREAYEQYF.